The present T cell receptor (beta chain) was sequenced within a study of early T cells in non-severe SARS-CoV-2 infection. There are a few counts of this clonotype. In TCRdb, the 5' RACE reads were re-called with MiXCR into one record per CDR3 protein. Of some 80,000 distinct CDR3 sequences detected, roughly an eighth appear once; the ten largest clones hold less than 8.5%. The ends were cut back, 5 bases at V and 5 bases at J, with 15 bases in the middle. This CDR3 is built from 14 residues. The sequence derives from an adult who was a healthcare worker with PCR-confirmed SARS-CoV-2 infection or an uninfected control (not recorded which). The V gene is TRBV12-3 or TRBV12-4, the J gene TRBJ1-1, with D perhaps TRBD1 (6 bases). The source material was whole blood. This CDR3 reads CASSPWTVGTEAFF. CDR3 coding DNA: TGTGCCAGCAGTCCCTGGACAGTAGGAACTGAAGCTTTCTTT.